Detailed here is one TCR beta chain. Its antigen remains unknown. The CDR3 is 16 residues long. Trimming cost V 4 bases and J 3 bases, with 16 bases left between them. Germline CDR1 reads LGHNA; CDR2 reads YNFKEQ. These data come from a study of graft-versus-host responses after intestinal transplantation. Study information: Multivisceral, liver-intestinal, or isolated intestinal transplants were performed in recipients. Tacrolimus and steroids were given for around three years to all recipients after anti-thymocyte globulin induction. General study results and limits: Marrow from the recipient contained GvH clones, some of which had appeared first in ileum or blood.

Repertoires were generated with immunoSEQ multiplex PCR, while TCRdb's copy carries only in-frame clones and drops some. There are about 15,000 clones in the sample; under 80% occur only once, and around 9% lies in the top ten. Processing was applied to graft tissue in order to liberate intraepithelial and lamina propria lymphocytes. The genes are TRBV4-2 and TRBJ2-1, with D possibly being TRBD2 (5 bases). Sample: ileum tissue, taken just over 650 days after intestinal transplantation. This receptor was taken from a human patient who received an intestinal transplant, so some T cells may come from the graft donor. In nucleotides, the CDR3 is TGTGCCAGCAGCCCCATTGGAGCGGACCTCTACAATGAGCAGTTCTTC. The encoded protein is CASSPIGADLYNEQFF.